Presented here are 18 T cell receptor beta chains from one specimen sequenced in a study of blood T cell repertoires in COVID-19. Sequencing used immunoSEQ multiplex PCR; TCRdb keeps in-frame clones, though not all of them. The sample lists 330,000 or so clones; around 90% were seen once. The material sequenced was PBMCs or T cells enriched from blood (not recorded which). The receptors stem from a woman between 25 and 40 years old who had recovered from COVID-19.

The V and J genes are TRBV3-1 (or the pseudogene TRBV3-2) and TRBJ2-3; 7 bases match TRBD2. J gave up 10 bases and V 4 bases, and 11 bases lay outside the gene matches. The CDR3 is 14 amino acids. Germline loops: CDR1 LGHDT, CDR2 YNNKEL (reference sequence). CDR3 loop: CASSPASGAGAQYF. CDR3 coding DNA: TGTGCCAGCAGCCCAGCGAGCGGGGCCGGTGCGCAGTATTTT.

The J gene is TRBJ2-1, the V gene TRBV19; D might be TRBD2 (6 bases). Per germline, CDR1 LNHDA and CDR2 SQIVND (reference sequence). The CDR3 runs 14 residues. With 6 bases removed from V and 8 bases from J, the gap between germline ends came to 17 bases. The CDR3 DNA reads TGTGCCAGTAGCCGCGAGTGGAGGGCGCATGAGCAGTTCTTC. Protein sequence: CASSREWRAHEQFF.

V gene TRBV7-9 combines with J gene TRBJ1-1; 8 nucleotides align to TRBD1. Per germline, CDR1 SEHNR and CDR2 FQNEAQ (reference sequence). The CDR3 consists of 14 residues. With V trimmed by 3 bases and J by 6 bases, 6 bases remained unmatched. The CDR3 spells CASSFGQGGAEAFF. DNA of the CDR3: TGTGCCAGCAGCTTTGGACAGGGTGGTGCTGAAGCTTTCTTT.

The genes are TRBV30 and TRBJ2-3, with TRBD1 matching 8 bases. CDR3 length equals 15 residues. V lost 6 bases and J lost 3; bases outside the gene matches: 11. CDR1 is GTSNPN and CDR2 is SVGIG in the germline V gene (reference sequence). This CDR3 reads CACKKDRGRTDTQYF. CDR3 coding DNA: TGTGCCTGCAAAAAAGACAGGGGTCGGACAGATACGCAGTATTTT.

This clone was observed a single time. V and J are TRBV9 and TRBJ2-1, with 9 nucleotides matching TRBD2. This CDR3 has 17 amino acids. The germline V gene encodes CDR1 SGDLS and CDR2 YYNGEE. J lost 0 bases, V lost 4 bases, and 8 bases had no gene match. The CDR3 is CASSSPSGTFSYNEQFF. The CDR3 bases are TGTGCCAGCAGCTCGCCTAGCGGGACCTTCTCCTACAATGAGCAGTTCTTC.

J is TRBJ1-1 and V is TRBV19; 7 nucleotides line up with TRBD1. Losses at the gene ends were 7 bases for V and 0 bases for J; bases not matched to a gene: 2. Germline V lookup: CDR1 LNHDA, CDR2 SQIVND (reference sequence). CDR3 length: 13 residues. The CDR3 here is CASMDRMNTEAFF. CDR3 nucleotides: TGTGCCAGTATGGACAGGATGAACACTGAAGCTTTCTTT.

The J gene is TRBJ1-2, the V gene TRBV2; D uncertain. CDR3 size: 14 residues. V was pared by 4 bases and J by 0 bases, with 9 bases between. Germline V gene lookup returns CDR1 SNHLY and CDR2 FYNNEI. The CDR3 DNA reads as TGTGCCAGCAGTGGCAGGATTACTAACTATGGCTACACCTTC. Translation: CASSGRITNYGYTF.

The chain employs TRBV5-4 and TRBJ1-3, with a tentative D call TRBD1 (6 bases). The CDR3 consists of 14 residues. Deletions cut 1 base from V and 8 bases from J, with 13 bases between. CDR1 is SGHNT, CDR2 YYREEE, per germline (reference sequence). This CDR3 reads CASSLTGPEDTIYF. In DNA, the CDR3 is TGTGCCAGCAGCTTGACAGGGCCTGAGGACACCATATATTTT. Complete variable domain (other parts from reference TRBV5-4 and TRBJ1-3): ETGVTQSPTHLIKTRGQQVTLRCSSQSGHNTVSWYQQALGQGPQFIFQYYREEENGRGNFPPRFSGLQFPNYSSELNVNALELDDSALYLCASSLTGPEDTIYFGEGSWLTVV.

The genes are TRBV5-8 and TRBJ1-5; TRBD1 matches at 7 bases. Losses at the gene ends were 2 bases for V and 2 bases for J; bases not matched to a gene: 1. There are 14 residues in the CDR3. Germline V lookup: CDR1 SGHTS, CDR2 YDEGEE. DNA of the CDR3: TGTGCCAGCAGCTTCGGGACAGGCAATCAGCCCCAGCATTTT. Protein sequence: CASSFGTGNQPQHF.

V gene TRBV6-4 combines with J gene TRBJ2-2; D ambiguous. The germline V and J ends were trimmed by 3 bases and 4 bases, with 9 bases remaining between them. Germline lookup yields CDR1 MRHNA and CDR2 SNTAGT. The CDR3 spans 14 residues. CDR3 region: CASSELPGTGELFF. CDR3 DNA sequence: TGTGCCAGCAGTGAACTGCCAGGCACCGGGGAGCTGTTTTTT.

CDR3 DNA sequence: TGTGCCAGCAGCGGGGAACAGGGCCGCTATGGCTACACCTTC. This codes for CASSGEQGRYGYTF. The chain uses TRBV5-5 and TRBJ1-2; maybe TRBD1 (6 bases). This CDR3 contains 14 residues. The V end lost 4 bases, the J end lost 4 bases, and 14 bases lay between the germline ends. Germline V gene lookup returns CDR1 SGHKS and CDR2 YYEKEE (reference sequence). Complete variable domain (other parts from reference TRBV5-5 and TRBJ1-2): DAGVTQSPTHLIKTRGQQVTLRCSPISGHKSVSWYQQVLGQGPQFIFQYYEKEERGRGNFPDRFSARQFPNYSSELNVNALLLGDSALYLCASSGEQGRYGYTFGSGTRLTVV.

The V call is TRBV5-1, the J call TRBJ2-6; possibly TRBD1 for D (6 bases). CDR3 length: 16 amino acids. In germline, CDR1 is SGHRS, CDR2 YFSETQ. V was pared by 3 bases and J by 2 bases, with 12 bases between. Here the CDR3 DNA reads TGCGCCAGCAGCTCCACAGGGCTCACTGGGGCCAACGTCCTGACTTTC. Its translation is CASSSTGLTGANVLTF.

This clone was counted a few times. The CDR3 DNA reads TGTGCCAGCACTCTAGGGAACAGGGACCAGCCCCAGCATTTT. Translation: CASTLGNRDQPQHF. V is TRBV6-6 and J is TRBJ1-5, with D possibly being TRBD1 (6 bases). The CDR3 covers 14 residues. Germline CDR1 is MNHNY and CDR2 is SVGAGI (reference sequence). V shed 7 bases and J shed 7 bases, with 17 bases lying between them.

This clone has just one count. The genes are TRBV5-4 and TRBJ1-2; weak D call: TRBD1 (6 bases). The CDR3 runs to 14 residues. V was cut by 4 bases and J by 0 bases, with 10 bases left in between. Germline loops: CDR1 SGHNT, CDR2 YYREEE (reference sequence). CDR3 sequence reads: CASSPRTANYGYTF. The CDR3 nucleotides are TGTGCCAGCAGCCCACGGACAGCTAACTATGGCTACACCTTC.

The chain links TRBV7-9 to TRBJ1-2, with no clear D. The CDR3 loop spans 16 amino acids. Germline assignment: CDR1 SEHNR and CDR2 FQNEAQ (reference sequence). V was shortened by 5 bases and J by 4 bases, with 20 bases between the two germline ends. CDR3: CASSPGGRQASYGYTF. The CDR3 DNA reads TGTGCCAGCAGCCCAGGTGGTAGGCAAGCCTCCTATGGCTACACCTTC.

The chain uses TRBV11-1 and TRBJ2-7; D call uncertain. Germline V gene data show CDR1 as SGHAT and CDR2 as FQDESV (reference sequence). This CDR3 spans 14 amino acids. Between the trimmed V and J ends, which lost 8 bases and 2 bases, there was a span of 16 bases. The CDR3 spells CASRARSNAYEQYF. In DNA, the CDR3 is TGTGCCAGCCGCGCACGGTCCAATGCCTACGAGCAGTACTTC.

The chain is built from TRBV28 and TRBJ2-7; 8 bases are shared with TRBD2. The CDR3 covers 17 residues. V lost 4 bases and J lost 3; bases outside the gene matches: 14. Germline V gives CDR1 MDHEN, CDR2 SYDVKM. CDR3: CASSSDGVREGGYEQYF. CDR3 bases: TGTGCCAGCAGTTCAGACGGGGTACGGGAGGGCGGCTACGAGCAGTACTTC.

This clone was counted a few times. The chain joins TRBV28 to TRBJ2-7; TRBD2 is a possible D gene (7 bases). This CDR3 has 14 amino acids. Trimming pared 6 bases from V and 3 bases from J, leaving 15 bases between. Germline assignment: CDR1 MDHEN and CDR2 SYDVKM. Here the CDR3 DNA reads TGTGCCAGCAGCCTAGGGGGGGGAAACTACGAGCAGTACTTC. It codes for CASSLGGGNYEQYF.